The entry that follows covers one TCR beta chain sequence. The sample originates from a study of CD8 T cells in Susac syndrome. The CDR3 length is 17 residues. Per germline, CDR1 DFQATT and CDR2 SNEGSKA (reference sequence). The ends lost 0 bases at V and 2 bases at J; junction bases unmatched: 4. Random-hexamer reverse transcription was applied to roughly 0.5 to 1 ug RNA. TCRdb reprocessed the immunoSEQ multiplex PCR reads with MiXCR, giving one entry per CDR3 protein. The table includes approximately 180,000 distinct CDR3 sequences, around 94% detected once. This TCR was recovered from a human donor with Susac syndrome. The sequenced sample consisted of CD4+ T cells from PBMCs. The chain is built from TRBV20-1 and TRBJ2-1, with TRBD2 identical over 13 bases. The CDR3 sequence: CSARDWTSGSPYNEQFF. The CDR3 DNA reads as TGCAGTGCTAGAGACTGGACTAGCGGGAGCCCCTACAATGAGCAGTTCTTC.